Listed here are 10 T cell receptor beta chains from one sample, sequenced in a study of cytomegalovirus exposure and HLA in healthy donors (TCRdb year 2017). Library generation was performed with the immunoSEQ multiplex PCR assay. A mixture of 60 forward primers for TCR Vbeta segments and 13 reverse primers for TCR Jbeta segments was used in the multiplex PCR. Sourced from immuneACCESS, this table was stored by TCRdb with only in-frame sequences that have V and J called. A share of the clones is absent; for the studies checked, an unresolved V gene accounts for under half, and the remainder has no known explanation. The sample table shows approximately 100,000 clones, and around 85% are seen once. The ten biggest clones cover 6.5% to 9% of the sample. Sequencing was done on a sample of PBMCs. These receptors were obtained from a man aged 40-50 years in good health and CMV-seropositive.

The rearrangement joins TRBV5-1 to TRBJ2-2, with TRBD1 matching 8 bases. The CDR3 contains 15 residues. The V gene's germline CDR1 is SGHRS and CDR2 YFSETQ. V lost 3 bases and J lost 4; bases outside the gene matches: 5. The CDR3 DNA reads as TGCGCCAGCAGCTGGAGGACAGGGACCACCGGGGAGCTGTTTTTT. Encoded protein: CASSWRTGTTGELFF.

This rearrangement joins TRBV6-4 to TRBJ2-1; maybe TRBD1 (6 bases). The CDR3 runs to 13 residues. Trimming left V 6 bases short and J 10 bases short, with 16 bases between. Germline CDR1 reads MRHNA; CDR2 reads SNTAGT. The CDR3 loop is CASSREERGEQFF. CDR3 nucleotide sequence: TGTGCCAGCAGCCGAGAGGAGAGGGGGGAGCAGTTCTTC.

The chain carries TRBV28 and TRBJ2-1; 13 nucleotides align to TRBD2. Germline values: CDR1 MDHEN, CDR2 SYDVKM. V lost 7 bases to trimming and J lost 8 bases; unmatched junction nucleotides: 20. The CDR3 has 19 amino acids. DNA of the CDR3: TGTGCCAGCACAAGCCAGAGTTTTCCGACTAGCGGGAGGATAGATGAGCAGTTCTTC. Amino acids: CASTSQSFPTSGRIDEQFF.

This CDR3 is CASSIVAGEETQYF. The CDR3 DNA reads TGTGCCAGTAGTATAGTTGCAGGGGAGGAGACCCAGTACTTC. This chain connects TRBV19 to TRBJ2-5, with a possible D match to TRBD1 (6 bases). Germline V gene sequence: CDR1 LNHDA, CDR2 SQIVND (reference sequence). With 1 base removed from V and 5 bases from J, the gap between germline ends came to 11 bases. The CDR3 covers 14 residues.

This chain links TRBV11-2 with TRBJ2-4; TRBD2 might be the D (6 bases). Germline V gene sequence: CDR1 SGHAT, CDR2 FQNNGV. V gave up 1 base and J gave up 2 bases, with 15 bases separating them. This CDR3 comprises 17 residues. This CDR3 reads CASSLVPGTYTKNIQYF. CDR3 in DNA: TGTGCCAGCAGCTTAGTACCAGGGACTTATACCAAAAACATTCAGTACTTC.

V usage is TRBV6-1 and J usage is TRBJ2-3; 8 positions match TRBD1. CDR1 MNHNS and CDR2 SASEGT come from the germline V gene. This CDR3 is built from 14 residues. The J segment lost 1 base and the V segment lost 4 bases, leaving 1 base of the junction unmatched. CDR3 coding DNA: TGTGCCAGCAGTGTGGACAGGGGCACAGATACGCAGTATTTT. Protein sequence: CASSVDRGTDTQYF.

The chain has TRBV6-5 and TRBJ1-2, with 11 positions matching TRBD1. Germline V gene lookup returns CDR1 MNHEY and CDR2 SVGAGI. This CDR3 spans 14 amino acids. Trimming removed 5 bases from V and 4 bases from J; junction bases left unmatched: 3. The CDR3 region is CASSRTGGVYGYTF. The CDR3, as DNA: TGTGCCAGCAGTCGGACAGGGGGCGTCTATGGCTACACCTTC.

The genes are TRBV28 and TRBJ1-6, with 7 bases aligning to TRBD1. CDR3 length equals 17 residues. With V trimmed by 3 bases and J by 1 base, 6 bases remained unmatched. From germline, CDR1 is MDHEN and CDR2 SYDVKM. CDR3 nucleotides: TGTGCCAGCAGTTTCTGGACAGGATCTTCCTATAATTCACCCCTCCACTTT. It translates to CASSFWTGSSYNSPLHF.

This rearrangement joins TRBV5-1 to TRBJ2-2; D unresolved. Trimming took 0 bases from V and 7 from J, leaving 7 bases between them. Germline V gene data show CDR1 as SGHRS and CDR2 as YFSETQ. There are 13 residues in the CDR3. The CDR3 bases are TGCGCCAGCAGCTTGGGGCAGGACGGGGAGCTGTTTTTT. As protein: CASSLGQDGELFF.

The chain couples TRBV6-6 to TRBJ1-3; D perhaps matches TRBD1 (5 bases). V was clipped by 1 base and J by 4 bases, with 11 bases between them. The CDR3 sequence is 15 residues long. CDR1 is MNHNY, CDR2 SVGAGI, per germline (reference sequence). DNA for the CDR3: TGTGCCAGCAGTTACTGGGGGGGGGACGGAAACACCATATATTTT. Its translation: CASSYWGGDGNTIYF.